Following are 9 T cell receptor beta chains from one sample sequenced in a study of blood T cell repertoires in COVID-19. Clones were read by immunoSEQ multiplex PCR, and TCRdb kept only the in-frame ones, dropping some. The table has fewer than 200,000 clones, about 88% seen once. Sequencing was done on a sample of peripheral blood. The source of these receptors is a man younger than 35 who had recovered from COVID-19.

This sequence joins TRBV28 and TRBJ1-1; D is undetermined. Germline V CDR1 and CDR2: MDHEN, SYDVKM. CDR3 length: 12 amino acids. The V end lost 5 bases, the J end lost 9 bases, and 13 bases lay between the germline ends. The CDR3 sequence: CASSPPPGKAFF. The CDR3 nucleotides are TGTGCCAGCAGTCCCCCGCCGGGAAAAGCTTTCTTT.

The gene calls are TRBV28 and TRBJ1-1; 8 bases agree with TRBD1. V lost 6 bases, J lost 5 bases, and 8 bases stayed unmatched. CDR3 length equals 14 residues. In germline, CDR1 is MDHEN, CDR2 SYDVKM. CDR3: CASSPGGRGTEAFF. CDR3 nucleotides: TGTGCCAGCAGCCCAGGGGGCAGGGGTACTGAAGCTTTCTTT.

The chain joins TRBV19 to TRBJ2-2; D might be TRBD1 (7 bases). The CDR3 sequence is 15 residues long. Looked up from germline, CDR1 is LNHDA and CDR2 is SQIVND (reference sequence). Between the trimmed V and J ends, which lost 5 bases and 6 bases, there was a span of 16 bases. CDR3: CASSVITGEAGELFF. CDR3 DNA sequence: TGTGCCAGTAGTGTTATAACAGGGGAGGCCGGGGAGCTGTTTTTT.

The rearrangement joins TRBV5-6 to TRBJ2-3, with 10 bases fitting TRBD1. Germline CDR1 SGHDT, CDR2 YYEEEE. The J segment lost 2 bases and the V segment lost 10 bases, leaving 4 bases of the junction unmatched. The CDR3 runs to 13 residues. The CDR3 nucleotides are TGTGCCGGGGGACAGGGGCTCACAGATACGCAGTATTTT. This sequence encodes CAGGQGLTDTQYF. The variable domain in full, with the rest retrieved from reference TRBV5-6 and TRBJ2-3, is DAGVTQSPTHLIKTRGQQVTLRCSPKSGHDTVSWYQQALGQGPQFIFQYYEEEERQRGNFPDRFSGHQFPNYSSELNVNALLLGDSALYLCAGGQGLTDTQYFGPGTRLTVL.

The chain joins TRBV27 to TRBJ1-4, with 7 bases fitting TRBD1. The CDR3 sequence is 15 residues long. Germline CDR1 reads MNHEY; CDR2 reads SMNVEV (reference sequence). Losses at the gene ends were 4 bases for V and 8 bases for J; bases not matched to a gene: 10. The CDR3 reads CASSSGQAGREKLFF. The CDR3 bases are TGTGCCAGCAGTTCAGGACAGGCCGGGAGAGAAAAACTGTTTTTT.

The J gene is TRBJ2-7, the V gene TRBV4-1; the match to TRBD2 covers 7 bases. The CDR3 sequence is 15 residues long. The J segment lost 3 bases and the V segment lost 1 base, leaving 6 bases of the junction unmatched. Germline lookup yields CDR1 MGHRA and CDR2 YSYEKL. The CDR3 DNA follows: TGCGCCAGCAGCCAAGTGGGGGGGGAAATCTACGAGCAGTACTTC. Translated, it gives CASSQVGGEIYEQYF.

The chain carries TRBV9 and TRBJ2-1; D call uncertain. The CDR3 totals 16 residues. Germline V gives CDR1 SGDLS, CDR2 YYNGEE. The V gene lost 0 bases and the J gene lost 0 bases, with 10 bases spanning the gap. The CDR3: CASSVGGQPSYNEQFF. The CDR3 DNA reads TGTGCCAGCAGCGTAGGCGGTCAGCCCTCCTACAATGAGCAGTTCTTC.

The chain recombines TRBV18 with TRBJ2-5; unclear D gene. CDR3 length: 13 amino acids. CDR1 KGHSH and CDR2 LQKENI come from the germline V gene. Trimming removed 2 bases from V and 3 bases from J, with 7 bases in between. Here the CDR3 reads CASSPGQEETQYF. In DNA form, the CDR3 reads TGTGCCAGCTCACCAGGCCAGGAAGAGACCCAGTACTTC.

The chain is built from TRBV19 and TRBJ1-4, with 7 positions matching TRBD1. In germline, CDR1 is LNHDA, CDR2 SQIVND (reference sequence). The CDR3 is 15 residues long. Trimming removed 5 bases from V and 5 bases from J; junction bases left unmatched: 8. The CDR3 loop reads CASSPLTGRNEKLFF. The CDR3 bases are TGTGCCAGTAGTCCCCTGACAGGGCGGAATGAAAAACTGTTTTTT. Using reference TRBV19 and TRBJ1-4 for the parts outside the CDR3, the full variable domain is DGGITQSPKYLFRKEGQNVTLSCEQNLNHDAMYWYRQDPGQGLRLIYYSQIVNDFQKGDIAEGYSVSREKKESFPLTVTSAQKNPTAFYLCASSPLTGRNEKLFFGSGTQLSVL.